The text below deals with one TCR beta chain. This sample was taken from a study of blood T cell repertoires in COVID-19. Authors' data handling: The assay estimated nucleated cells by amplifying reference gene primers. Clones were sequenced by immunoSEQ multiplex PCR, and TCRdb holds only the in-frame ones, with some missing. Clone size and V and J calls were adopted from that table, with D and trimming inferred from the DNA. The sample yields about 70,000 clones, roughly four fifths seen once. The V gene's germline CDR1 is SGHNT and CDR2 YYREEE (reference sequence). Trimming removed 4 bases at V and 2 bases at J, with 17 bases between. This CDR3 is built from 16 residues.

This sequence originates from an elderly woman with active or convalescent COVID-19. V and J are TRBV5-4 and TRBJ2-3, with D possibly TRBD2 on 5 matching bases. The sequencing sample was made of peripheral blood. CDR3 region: CASSRGASGPTDTQYF. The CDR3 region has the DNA TGTGCCAGCAGCCGTGGTGCGAGCGGCCCCACAGATACGCAGTATTTT.